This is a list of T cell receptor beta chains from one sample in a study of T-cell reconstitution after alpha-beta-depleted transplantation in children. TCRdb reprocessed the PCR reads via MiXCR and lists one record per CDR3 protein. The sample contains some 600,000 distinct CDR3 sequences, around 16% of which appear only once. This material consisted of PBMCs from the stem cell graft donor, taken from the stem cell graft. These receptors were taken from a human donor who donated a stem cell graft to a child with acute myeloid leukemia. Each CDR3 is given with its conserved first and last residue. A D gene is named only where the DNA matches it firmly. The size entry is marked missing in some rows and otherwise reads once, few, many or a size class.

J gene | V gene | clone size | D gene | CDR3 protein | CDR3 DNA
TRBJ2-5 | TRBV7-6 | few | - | CASSLGGGSSETQYF | TGTGCCAGCAGCTTGGGAGGGGGGTCTTCGGAGACCCAGTACTTC
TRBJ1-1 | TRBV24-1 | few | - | CATSENKNTEAFF | TGTGCCACCAGTGAAAACAAGAACACTGAAGCTTTCTTT
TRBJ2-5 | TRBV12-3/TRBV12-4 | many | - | CASSLGEVQETQYF | TGTGCCAGCAGTTTAGGCGAGGTCCAAGAGACCCAGTACTTC
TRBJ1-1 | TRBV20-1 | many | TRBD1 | CSAQPGQGAGEAFF | TGCAGTGCGCAGCCGGGACAGGGGGCTGGTGAAGCTTTCTTT
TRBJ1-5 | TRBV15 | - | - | CATSRDGGWQPQHF | TGTGCCACCAGCAGAGATGGGGGGTGGCAGCCCCAGCATTTT
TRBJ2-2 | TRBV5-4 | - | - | CASSLDVQGNTGELFF | TGTGCCAGCAGCTTGGACGTACAGGGAAACACCGGGGAGCTGTTTTTT
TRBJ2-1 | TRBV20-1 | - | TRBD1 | CSVPGTGGSYNEQFF | TGCAGTGTTCCCGGGACAGGGGGCTCCTACAATGAGCAGTTCTTC
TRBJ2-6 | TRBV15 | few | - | CATSRDGTRAGANVLTF | TGTGCCACCAGCAGAGACGGTACACGAGCCGGGGCCAACGTCCTGACTTTC
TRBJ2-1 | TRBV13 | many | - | CASSPTGYGEQFF | TGTGCCAGCAGCCCTACAGGGTATGGTGAGCAGTTCTTC
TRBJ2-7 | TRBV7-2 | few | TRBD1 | CASRTGDRYEQYF | TGTGCCAGCAGGACAGGGGATCGCTACGAGCAGTACTTC
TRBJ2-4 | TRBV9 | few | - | CASSQSPGQGDIQYF | TGTGCCAGCAGCCAATCTCCGGGCCAAGGGGACATTCAGTACTTC
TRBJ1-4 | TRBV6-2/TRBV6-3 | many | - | CASSYSILGSQKLFF | TGTGCCAGCAGTTACTCGATTCTCGGGAGCCAGAAACTGTTTTTT
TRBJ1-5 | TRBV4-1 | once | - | CASSQGLQGGNQPQHF | TGCGCCAGCAGCCAAGGCTTACAGGGTGGCAATCAGCCCCAGCATTTT